This entry features one TCR beta chain sequence. The antigen is unknown. The data belong to a study of OX40 agonist ivuxolimab in advanced cancers. For the study at large: Patients with prior anti-PD-1, anti-PD-L1 or anti-CTLA-4 therapy were eligible; about 40% had some. Study findings and constraints: Clonal expansion by week 6 occurred in CD4+ and CD8+ blood T cells (at 0.1 to 3.0 mg/kg).

The data were produced by immunoSEQ multiplex PCR, yet TCRdb's version contains in-frame clones alone and is incomplete. The profile shows about 70,000 clones, approximately 89% of them singletons. This CDR3 is built from 14 residues. CDR1 and CDR2 (germline): SGDLS, YYNGEE. V was trimmed by 0 bases and J by 4 bases, leaving 10 bases between them. The TCR originated in an adult with an advanced solid tumor such as melanoma, head and neck, liver or kidney cancer. The V call is TRBV9, the J call TRBJ1-1; D is possibly TRBD1 (5 bases). The source material was CD4+ or CD8+ T cells sorted from blood, sampled in a trial of the OX40 agonist ivuxolimab. Here the CDR3 DNA reads TGTGCCAGCAGCGTAGAGGGGAAGGGCACTGAAGCTTTCTTT. As protein: CASSVEGKGTEAFF.